The 23 T cell receptor beta chains below were found in one sample sequenced in a study of CD8+CD57+ T cells in acquired aplastic anemia. Genomic DNA was employed as the template in profiling TCR beta VDJ and CDR3. TCRdb reprocessed the reads via MiXCR and lists one record per CDR3 protein. Found here are about 130,000 distinct CDR3 sequences, roughly 50% of them singletons; the top ten hold about 2.5%. Sequencing was carried out using sorted CD4+, CD8+, or CD8+CD57+ T cells (not recorded which) from PBMCs. Receptors were obtained from a human donor in good health, serving as a control.

This sequence joins TRBV7-2 and TRBJ1-1; D ambiguous. From germline, CDR1 is SGHTA and CDR2 FQGNSA. The CDR3 length is 12 residues. The V and J ends lost 1 base and 7 bases respectively, with 7 bases between them. The CDR3 nucleotides read TGTGCCAGCAGCTTAGGGACGGGTGAAGCTTTCTTT. Its translation is CASSLGTGEAFF.

This clonotype came up many times. This sequence joins TRBV9 and TRBJ1-2, with D possibly matching TRBD1 (5 bases). Trimming took off 0 bases at V and 0 bases at J, with 9 bases between the two ends. Germline CDR1 SGDLS, CDR2 YYNGEE. The CDR3 spans 15 residues. The CDR3 reads CASSVGGRANYGYTF. Here the CDR3 DNA reads TGTGCCAGCAGCGTAGGGGGCAGGGCTAACTATGGCTACACCTTC.

This clonotype was seen at least ten times. The gene calls are TRBV20-1 and TRBJ1-2, with unresolved D. This CDR3 has 15 residues. The germline CDR1 and CDR2 sequences are DFQATT and SNEGSKA (reference sequence). V lost 5 bases and J 8 bases, leaving 24 bases between the germline ends. Here the CDR3 DNA reads TGCAGTGCTCCTATCGATGGGGAGGATCCTAGCGGCTACACCTTC. This translates into CSAPIDGEDPSGYTF.

The CDR3 is CASRDGVEKLFF. The DNA for the CDR3 is TGTGCCAGTAGGGACGGGGTAGAAAAACTGTTTTTT. V and J are TRBV19 and TRBJ1-4, with D hard to call. This CDR3 spans 12 amino acids. Germline V gene data show CDR1 as LNHDA and CDR2 as SQIVND (reference sequence). Trimming removed 6 bases at V and 8 bases at J, with 10 bases between. The full variable domain, in which reference TRBV19 and TRBJ1-4 provide the parts outside the CDR3, is DGGITQSPKYLFRKEGQNVTLSCEQNLNHDAMYWYRQDPGQGLRLIYYSQIVNDFQKGDIAEGYSVSREKKESFPLTVTSAQKNPTAFYLCASRDGVEKLFFGSGTQLSVL.

This rearrangement joins TRBV18 to TRBJ1-4; no clear D gene. The CDR3 loop spans 14 amino acids. V gave up 6 bases and J gave up 8 bases, with 16 bases separating them. Per germline, CDR1 KGHSH and CDR2 LQKENI. The CDR3 region has the DNA TGTGCCAGCTCCCCAGAAAGGGTTAACGAAAAACTGTTTTTT. Residues: CASSPERVNEKLFF. The full variable domain, with the rest looked up from reference TRBV18 and TRBJ1-4, is NAGVMQNPRHLVRRRGQEARLRCSPMKGHSHVYWYRQLPEEGLKFMVYLQKENIIDESGMPKERFSAEFPKEGPSILRIQQVVRGDSAAYFCASSPERVNEKLFFGSGTQLSVL.

The chain couples TRBV4-1 to TRBJ2-5, with no clear D. The CDR3 is 14 amino acids. Looked up from germline, CDR1 is MGHRA and CDR2 is YSYEKL. The germline V and J ends were trimmed by 0 bases and 0 bases, with 5 bases remaining between them. The CDR3: CASSQEEYQETQYF. CDR3 nucleotides: TGCGCCAGCAGCCAAGAAGAGTACCAAGAGACCCAGTACTTC.

In this sample, this clonotype turned up many times. V usage is TRBV5-6 and J usage is TRBJ1-1; D call uncertain. The germline CDR1 and CDR2 sequences are SGHDT and YYEEEE. The CDR3 is 16 amino acids. V gave up 0 bases and J gave up 1 base, with 13 bases separating them. In DNA, the CDR3 is TGTGCCAGCAGCTTGGATTTTGGGGTAACGAACACTGAAGCTTTCTTT. Residues: CASSLDFGVTNTEAFF.

The table lists this clonotype with a few counts. The gene calls are TRBV6-1 and TRBJ1-4, with D unclear. Deletions cut 0 bases from V and 8 bases from J, with 13 bases between. The CDR3 is 15 amino acids. The germline V gene encodes CDR1 MNHNS and CDR2 SASEGT. The CDR3 bases are TGTGCCAGCAGTGAAGCATGGGTATCGAGGGAAAAACTGTTTTTT. It codes for CASSEAWVSREKLFF.

This chain uses TRBV7-9 with TRBJ1-1; D not certain. The CDR3 length is 15 residues. CDR1 and CDR2 (germline): SEHNR, FQNEAQ (reference sequence). V shed 1 base and J shed 3 bases, with 12 bases lying between them. This CDR3 is CASSLGQQFHTEAFF. CDR3 DNA: TGTGCCAGCAGCTTAGGCCAGCAGTTCCACACTGAAGCTTTCTTT. Drawing the rest from reference TRBV7-9 and TRBJ1-1, the complete variable domain is DTGVSQNPRHKITKRGQNVTFRCDPISEHNRLYWYRQTLGQGPEFLTYFQNEAQLEKSRLLSDRFSAERPKGSFSTLEIQRTEQGDSAMYLCASSLGQQFHTEAFFGQGTRLTVV.

V usage is TRBV29-1 and J usage is TRBJ2-5; TRBD2 aligns across 11 bases. The CDR3 covers 13 residues. Per germline, CDR1 SQVTM and CDR2 ANQGSEA. With V trimmed by 8 bases and J by 4 bases, 6 bases remained unmatched. The DNA of the CDR3 is TGCAGCTCGTTAGCGGGGGGGCCAGAGACCCAGTACTTC. Translation gives CSSLAGGPETQYF.

The rearrangement joins TRBV19 to TRBJ1-3, with TRBD1 matching 8 bases. The CDR3 consists of 14 residues. Germline V CDR1 and CDR2: LNHDA, SQIVND (reference sequence). The V segment lost 5 bases and the J segment 4 bases; nucleotides outside the gene matches: 4. The CDR3 spells CASSGQGRGNTIYF. CDR3 bases: TGTGCCAGTAGTGGACAGGGTCGAGGAAACACCATATATTTT.

V usage is TRBV24-1 and J usage is TRBJ2-3, with D possibly being TRBD2 (5 bases). The CDR3 is 14 residues long. Looked up from germline, CDR1 is KGHDR and CDR2 is SFDVKD. Trimming removed 6 bases at V and 2 bases at J, with 11 bases between. The CDR3 nucleotides are TGTGCCACCAGTTTGAGCGGACCCACAGATACGCAGTATTTT. Amino acids: CATSLSGPTDTQYF.

The chain couples TRBV2 to TRBJ2-1; TRBD2 might be the D (7 bases). Germline V lookup: CDR1 SNHLY, CDR2 FYNNEI. The CDR3 loop spans 14 amino acids. Trimming removed 3 bases at V and 7 bases at J, with 13 bases between. The CDR3, as DNA: TGTGCCAGCAGTGAGGGGGGGGCGGTTAATGAGCAGTTCTTC. Protein product: CASSEGGAVNEQFF.

To note about this clonotype: One end of the junction is discordant with germline, which a read error may explain. This sequence joins TRBV10-2 and TRBJ2-1; 8 bases fit TRBD1. The germline V gene has CDR1 WSHSY and CDR2 SAAADI. CDR3 length: 14 amino acids. CDR3 sequence: CASSAGTGNDEQFF. The CDR3 nucleotides are TGTGCCAGCAGCGCCGGGACAGGCAATGATGAGCAGTTCTTC.

About this clonotype: One end of the junction fails to match germline, which may point to a read error. This rearrangement joins TRBV19 to TRBJ1-1; D ambiguous. Per germline, CDR1 LNHDA and CDR2 SQIVND (reference sequence). The CDR3 totals 13 residues. CDR3 DNA sequence: TGTGCCAGTAGTCCCGTAGGGTGGACTGGAGCTTTCTTC. It codes for CASSPVGWTGAFF. Complete variable domain (other parts from reference TRBV19 and TRBJ1-1): DGGITQSPKYLFRKEGQNVTLSCEQNLNHDAMYWYRQDPGQGLRLIYYSQIVNDFQKGDIAEGYSVSREKKESFPLTVTSAQKNPTAFYLCASSPVGWTGAFFGQGTRLTVV.

Ten or more counts support this clonotype. The DNA for the CDR3 is TGTGCCAGTAGTATAAACAGGGGCCCCCTCTACGAGCAGTACTTC. Amino acid sequence: CASSINRGPLYEQYF. The chain is built from TRBV19 and TRBJ2-7; 7 bases align to TRBD1. The ends lost 2 bases at V and 3 bases at J; junction bases unmatched: 7. This CDR3 region has 15 residues. Germline CDR1 LNHDA, CDR2 SQIVND (reference sequence). Based on the CDR3 plus reference TRBV19 and TRBJ2-7, the full variable domain is DGGITQSPKYLFRKEGQNVTLSCEQNLNHDAMYWYRQDPGQGLRLIYYSQIVNDFQKGDIAEGYSVSREKKESFPLTVTSAQKNPTAFYLCASSINRGPLYEQYFGPGTRLTVT.

This clonotype was detected only once. The J gene is TRBJ1-5, the V gene TRBV6-1, with 7 bases aligning to TRBD1. Germline loops: CDR1 MNHNS, CDR2 SASEGT. The CDR3 loop spans 16 amino acids. J was trimmed by 2 bases and V by 5 bases; bases with no gene match: 9. The CDR3 DNA follows: TGTGCCAGCAGTCTACAGGGGAGGGGTGGCAATCAGCCCCAGCATTTT. It codes for CASSLQGRGGNQPQHF.

In the case of this clonotype: Given a much more abundant clone one base away, this may be a read error. Likely a read error: the CDR3 ends without its conserved phenylalanine or tryptophan. This chain connects TRBV10-3 to TRBJ1-1, with D possibly matching TRBD1 (6 bases). The CDR3 covers 18 residues. CDR1 and CDR2 (germline): ENHRY, SYGVKD. In nucleotides, the CDR3 is TGTGCCAGCAGTTACTCCCCATCAGCAGGGGCCAGGAACACTGAAGCTTTCTGT. Protein sequence: CASSYSPSAGARNTEAFC.

Many counts were recorded for this clonotype. The CDR3 DNA is TGTGCCAGCAGAGAGGGCCTCGCGGGGCAGTACTTC. This encodes CASREGLAGQYF. This rearrangement joins TRBV6-1 to TRBJ2-7; possible D gene TRBD2, 5 bases. The germline CDR1 and CDR2 sequences are MNHNS and SASEGT. V lost 6 bases and J 9 bases, leaving 15 bases between the germline ends. The CDR3 is made up of 12 amino acids.

In the case of this clonotype: One base away lies a much larger clone, so this may be a sequencing read error. V gene TRBV10-3 combines with J gene TRBJ2-3, with a possible D match to TRBD1 (6 bases). Germline values: CDR1 ENHRY, CDR2 SYGVKD. Trimming cost V 3 bases and J 2 bases, with 15 bases left between them. The CDR3 consists of 16 residues. CDR3 sequence (DNA): TGTGCCATCAGTGAAGAGGCCAGGGGTTTCACAGATACGCAGTATTTT. Protein product: CAISEEARGFTDTQYF.

The genes are TRBV24-1 and TRBJ1-2, with 12 positions matching TRBD1. Germline values: CDR1 KGHDR, CDR2 SFDVKD. This CDR3 is built from 16 residues. V was clipped by 3 bases and J by 4 bases; unmatched bases: 5. CDR3 sequence (DNA): TGTGCCACCAGTGATCCCGGGACAGGGGGCATCTATGGCTACACCTTC. It specifies CATSDPGTGGIYGYTF.

The V gene is TRBV20-1, the J gene TRBJ2-1; the match to TRBD2 covers 8 bases. The V gene's germline CDR1 is DFQATT and CDR2 SNEGSKA (reference sequence). This CDR3 spans 14 amino acids. V lost 1 base to trimming and J lost 6 bases; unmatched junction nucleotides: 5. Here the CDR3 reads CSARAAGGLNEQFF. The DNA for the CDR3 is TGCAGTGCTAGAGCCGCGGGAGGCCTCAATGAGCAGTTCTTC.

The chain has TRBV19 and TRBJ1-1; 9 nucleotides agree with TRBD1. Unmatched junction bases numbered 7, after V lost 9 bases and J lost 5 bases. There are 13 residues in the CDR3. CDR1 is LNHDA and CDR2 is SQIVND in the germline V gene (reference sequence). CDR3 sequence (DNA): TGTGCCAGCGGAGGGACAGGGAAAACTGAAGCTTTCTTT. This codes for CASGGTGKTEAFF.